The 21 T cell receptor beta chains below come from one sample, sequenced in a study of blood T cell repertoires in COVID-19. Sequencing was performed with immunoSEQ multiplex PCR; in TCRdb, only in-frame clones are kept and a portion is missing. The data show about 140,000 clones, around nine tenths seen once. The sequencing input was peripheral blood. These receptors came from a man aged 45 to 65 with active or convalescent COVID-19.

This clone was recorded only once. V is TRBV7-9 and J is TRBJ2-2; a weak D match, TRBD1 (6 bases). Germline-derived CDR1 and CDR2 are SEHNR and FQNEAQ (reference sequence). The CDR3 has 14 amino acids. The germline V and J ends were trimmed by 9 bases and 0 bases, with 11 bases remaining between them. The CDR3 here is CASLGHPNTGELFF. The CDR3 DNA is TGTGCCAGTCTGGGACATCCGAACACCGGGGAGCTGTTTTTT.

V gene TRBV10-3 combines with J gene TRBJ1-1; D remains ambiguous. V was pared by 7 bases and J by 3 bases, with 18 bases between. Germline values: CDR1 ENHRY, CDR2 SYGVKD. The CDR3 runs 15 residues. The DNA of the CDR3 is TGTGCCATCACCCGAGGGTCGGGTTCAGACACTGAAGCTTTCTTT. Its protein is CAITRGSGSDTEAFF.

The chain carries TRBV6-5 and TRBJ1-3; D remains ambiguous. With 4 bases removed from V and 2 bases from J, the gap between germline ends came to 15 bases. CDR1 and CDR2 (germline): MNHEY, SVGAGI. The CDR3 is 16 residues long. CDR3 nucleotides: TGTGCCAGCAGTTCGGACTTTGTGGGGACTGGAAACACCATATATTTT. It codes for CASSSDFVGTGNTIYF.

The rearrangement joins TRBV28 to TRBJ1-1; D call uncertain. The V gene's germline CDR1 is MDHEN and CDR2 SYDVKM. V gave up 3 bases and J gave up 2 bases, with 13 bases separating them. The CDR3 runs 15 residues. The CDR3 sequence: CASSFRRLSNTEAFF. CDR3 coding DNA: TGTGCCAGCAGTTTTCGCAGACTTAGCAACACTGAAGCTTTCTTT.

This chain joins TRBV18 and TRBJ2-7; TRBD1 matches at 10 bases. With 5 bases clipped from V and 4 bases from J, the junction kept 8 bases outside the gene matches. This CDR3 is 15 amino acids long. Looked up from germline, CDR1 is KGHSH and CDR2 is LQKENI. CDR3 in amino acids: CASSSTDRGRYEQYF. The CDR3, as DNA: TGTGCCAGCTCATCGACGGACAGGGGGAGGTACGAGCAGTACTTC. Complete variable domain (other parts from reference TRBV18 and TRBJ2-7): NAGVMQNPRHLVRRRGQEARLRCSPMKGHSHVYWYRQLPEEGLKFMVYLQKENIIDESGMPKERFSAEFPKEGPSILRIQQVVRGDSAAYFCASSSTDRGRYEQYFGPGTRLTVT.

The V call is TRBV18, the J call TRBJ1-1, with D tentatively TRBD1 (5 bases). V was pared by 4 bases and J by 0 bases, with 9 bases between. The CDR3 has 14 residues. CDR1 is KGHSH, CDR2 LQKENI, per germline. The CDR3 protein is CASSRDFLNTEAFF. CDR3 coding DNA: TGTGCCAGCTCACGGGACTTTTTGAACACTGAAGCTTTCTTT.

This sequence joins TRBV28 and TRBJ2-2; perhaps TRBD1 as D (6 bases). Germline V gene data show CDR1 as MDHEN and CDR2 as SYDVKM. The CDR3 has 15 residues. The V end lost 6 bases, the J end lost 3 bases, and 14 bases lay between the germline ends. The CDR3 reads CASRGRTVHTGELFF. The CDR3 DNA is TGTGCCAGCAGAGGTAGGACAGTCCACACCGGGGAGCTGTTTTTT.

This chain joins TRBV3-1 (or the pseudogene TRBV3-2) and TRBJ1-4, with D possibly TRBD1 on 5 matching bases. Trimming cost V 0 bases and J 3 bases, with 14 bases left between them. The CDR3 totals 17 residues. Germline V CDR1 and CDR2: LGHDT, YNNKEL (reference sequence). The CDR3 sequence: CASSQDGFGGANEKLFF. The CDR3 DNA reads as TGTGCCAGCAGCCAAGATGGTTTCGGGGGAGCTAATGAAAAACTGTTTTTT.

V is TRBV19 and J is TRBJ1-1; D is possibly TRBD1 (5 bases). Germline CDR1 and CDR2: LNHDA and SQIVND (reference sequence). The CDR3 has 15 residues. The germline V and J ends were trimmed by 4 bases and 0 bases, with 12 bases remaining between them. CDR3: CASSKQEWMNTEAFF. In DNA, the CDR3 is TGTGCCAGTAGTAAACAGGAGTGGATGAACACTGAAGCTTTCTTT.

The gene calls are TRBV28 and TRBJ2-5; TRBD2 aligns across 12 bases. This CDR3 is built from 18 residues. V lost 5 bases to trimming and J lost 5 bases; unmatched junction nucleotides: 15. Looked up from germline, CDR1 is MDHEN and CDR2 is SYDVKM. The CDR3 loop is CASSPLGLAGRGRETQYF. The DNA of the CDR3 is TGTGCCAGCAGTCCCCTAGGACTAGCGGGACGAGGTCGGGAGACCCAGTACTTC.

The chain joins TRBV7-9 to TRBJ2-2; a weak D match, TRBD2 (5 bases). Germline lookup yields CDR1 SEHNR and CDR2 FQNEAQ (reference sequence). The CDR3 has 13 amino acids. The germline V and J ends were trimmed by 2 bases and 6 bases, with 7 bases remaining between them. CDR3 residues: CASSLTRAGELFF. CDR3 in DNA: TGTGCCAGCAGCTTAACTAGGGCCGGGGAGCTGTTTTTT.

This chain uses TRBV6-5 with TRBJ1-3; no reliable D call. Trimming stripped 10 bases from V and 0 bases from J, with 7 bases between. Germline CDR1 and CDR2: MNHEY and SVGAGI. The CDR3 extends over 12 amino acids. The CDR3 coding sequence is TGTGCCACACAGAGCTCTGGAAACACCATATATTTT. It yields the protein CATQSSGNTIYF.

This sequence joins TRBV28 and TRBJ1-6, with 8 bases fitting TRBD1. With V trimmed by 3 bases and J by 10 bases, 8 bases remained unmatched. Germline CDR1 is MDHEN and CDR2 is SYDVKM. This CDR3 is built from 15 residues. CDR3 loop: CASSFQGAIWSPLHF. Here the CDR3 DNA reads TGTGCCAGCAGTTTTCAGGGGGCAATATGGTCACCCCTCCACTTT.

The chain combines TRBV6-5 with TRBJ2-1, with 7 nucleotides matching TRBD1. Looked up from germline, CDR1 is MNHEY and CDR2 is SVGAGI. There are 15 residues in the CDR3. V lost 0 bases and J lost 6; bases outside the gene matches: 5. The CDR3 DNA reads TGTGCCAGCAGTTACTCAGGGGGACAGAGCAATGAGCAGTTCTTC. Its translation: CASSYSGGQSNEQFF.

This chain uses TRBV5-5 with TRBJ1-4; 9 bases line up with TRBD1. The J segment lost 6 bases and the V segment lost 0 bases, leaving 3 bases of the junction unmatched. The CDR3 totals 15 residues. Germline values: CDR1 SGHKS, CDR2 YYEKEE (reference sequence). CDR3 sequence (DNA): TGTGCCAGCAGCTTGGGGACAGGGGTGGATGAAAAACTGTTTTTT. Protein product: CASSLGTGVDEKLFF.

CDR3: CATSRAAGGRYEQFF. CDR3 in DNA: TGTGCCACCAGCAGAGCTGCGGGAGGTCGTTATGAGCAGTTCTTC. The chain has TRBV15 and TRBJ2-1; 8 bases are shared with TRBD2. Trimming took 1 base from V and 8 from J; bases not matched to a gene: 7. The CDR3 is made up of 15 amino acids. Germline V gene data show CDR1 as LNHNV and CDR2 as YYDKDF (reference sequence).

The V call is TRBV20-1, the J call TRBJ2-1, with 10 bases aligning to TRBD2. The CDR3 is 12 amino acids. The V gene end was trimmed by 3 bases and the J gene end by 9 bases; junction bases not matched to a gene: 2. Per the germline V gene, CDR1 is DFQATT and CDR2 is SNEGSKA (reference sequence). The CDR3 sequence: CSASTSGIEQFF. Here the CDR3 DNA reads TGCAGTGCTAGTACTAGCGGGATTGAGCAGTTCTTC.

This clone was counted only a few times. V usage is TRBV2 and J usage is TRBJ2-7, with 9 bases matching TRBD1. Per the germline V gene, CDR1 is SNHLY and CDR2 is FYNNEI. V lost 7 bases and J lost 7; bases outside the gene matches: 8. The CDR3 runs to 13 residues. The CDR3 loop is CASTRDRASEQYF. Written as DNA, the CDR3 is TGTGCCAGCACTAGGGACAGGGCGAGTGAGCAGTACTTC. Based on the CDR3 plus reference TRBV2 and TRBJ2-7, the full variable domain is EPEVTQTPSHQVTQMGQEVILRCVPISNHLYFYWYRQILGQKVEFLVSFYNNEISEKSEIFDDQFSVERPDGSNFTLKIRSTKLEDSAMYFCASTRDRASEQYFGPGTRLTVT.

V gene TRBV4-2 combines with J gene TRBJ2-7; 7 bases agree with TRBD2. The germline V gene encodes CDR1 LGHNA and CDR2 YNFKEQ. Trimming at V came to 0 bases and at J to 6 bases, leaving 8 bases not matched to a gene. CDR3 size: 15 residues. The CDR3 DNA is TGTGCCAGCAGCCAAGAATTGGGGACTACCCTCGAGCAGTACTTC. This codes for CASSQELGTTLEQYF.

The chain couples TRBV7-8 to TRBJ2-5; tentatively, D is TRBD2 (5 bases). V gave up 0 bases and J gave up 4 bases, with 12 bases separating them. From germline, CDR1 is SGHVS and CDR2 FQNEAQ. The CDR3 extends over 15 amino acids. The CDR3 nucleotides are TGTGCCAGCAGCTTAGCTAACGGGAACGTAGAGACCCAGTACTTC. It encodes CASSLANGNVETQYF.

CDR3 nucleotide sequence: TGTGCCTCCTGCCGGGAGGGCCCTATCAACGAGCAGTACTTC. Protein sequence: CASCREGPINEQYF. This rearrangement joins TRBV2 to TRBJ2-7, with 8 bases aligning to TRBD2. The CDR3 has 14 residues. V lost 11 bases, J lost 5 bases, and 14 bases stayed unmatched. Germline CDR1 and CDR2: SNHLY and FYNNEI.